This entry lists 10 T cell receptor beta chains sequenced from one sample in a study of blood T cell repertoires in COVID-19. Sequencing used immunoSEQ multiplex PCR; TCRdb keeps in-frame clones, though not all of them. The sample consists of about 190,000 clones, around 80% of them appearing once. Sequencing was carried out using peripheral blood. All receptors derive from a man aged 30 to 39 with active or convalescent COVID-19.

The genes are TRBV5-6 and TRBJ1-1; tentatively, D is TRBD1 (5 bases). Trimming took 7 bases from V and 6 from J, leaving 25 bases between them. The CDR3 has 16 amino acids. CDR1 and CDR2 (germline): SGHDT, YYEEEE. For the CDR3, the DNA is TGTGCCAGCCACTTGTTTTACCCGGGGGGTCTCCCTGAAGCTTTCTTT. It codes for CASHLFYPGGLPEAFF.

The chain combines TRBV5-5 with TRBJ1-5, with D possibly TRBD1 on 6 matching bases. Germline CDR1 and CDR2: SGHKS and YYEKEE (reference sequence). V was trimmed by 4 bases and J by 7 bases, leaving 15 bases between them. This CDR3 spans 14 amino acids. The CDR3 here is CASSQVSGAQPQHF. The CDR3 nucleotides are TGTGCCAGCAGCCAAGTTTCAGGGGCACAGCCCCAGCATTTT.

DNA for the CDR3: TGTGCCAGCAGCGCAGGGGCGATCCAAGGGACCGGGGAGCTGTTTTTT. Its protein product is CASSAGAIQGTGELFF. V and J are TRBV7-2 and TRBJ2-2; D possibly corresponds to TRBD1 (6 bases). Germline CDR1 SGHTA, CDR2 FQGNSA. V lost 5 bases, J lost 5 bases, and 18 bases lay in between. This CDR3 has 16 amino acids.

This chain connects TRBV2 to TRBJ1-6, with D unclear. Trimming stripped 5 bases from V and 5 bases from J, with 13 bases between. Germline CDR1 and CDR2: SNHLY and FYNNEI. The CDR3 runs 15 residues. CDR3 residues: CASSLQDGDNSPLHF. The CDR3 DNA sequence: TGTGCCAGCAGTCTCCAGGACGGGGATAATTCACCCCTCCACTTT.

V and J are TRBV10-2 and TRBJ1-1; 7 nucleotides line up with TRBD1. The CDR3 covers 14 residues. Germline CDR1 and CDR2: WSHSY and SAAADI. V shed 6 bases, J shed 8 bases, and the junction held 12 bases outside the gene matches. The CDR3 DNA reads TGCGCCAGCAGGCCGGCAGGGGGAGCGGGCGAAGCTTTCTTT. It encodes CASRPAGGAGEAFF.

The chain couples TRBV29-1 to TRBJ1-3, with D perhaps matching TRBD1 (5 bases). With 6 bases removed from V and 1 base from J, the gap between germline ends came to 16 bases. The CDR3 totals 15 residues. The germline gives CDR1 SQVTM, CDR2 ANQGSEA. The CDR3 loop is CSVSGDDRSGNTIYF. The DNA for the CDR3 is TGCAGCGTCTCGGGGGACGACAGATCTGGAAACACCATATATTTT. Based on the CDR3 plus reference TRBV29-1 and TRBJ1-3, the full variable domain is SAVISQKPSRDICQRGTSLTIQCQVDSQVTMMFWYRQQPGQSLTLIATANQGSEATYESGFVIDKFPISRPNLTFSTLTVSNMSPEDSSIYLCSVSGDDRSGNTIYFGEGSWLTVV.

The chain links TRBV12-3 or TRBV12-4 to TRBJ1-1; D gene ambiguous. This CDR3 spans 13 amino acids. Trimming shortened V by 4 bases and J by 5 bases, and 11 bases separated the two germline ends. The CDR3 DNA follows: TGTGCCAGCAGTTCGAACGGGGAGACTGAAGCTTTCTTT. This sequence encodes CASSSNGETEAFF.

Written as DNA, the CDR3 is TGCGCCAGCAGCTTGGGCGCCGGGTATAGCAATCAGCCCCAGCATTTT. It codes for CASSLGAGYSNQPQHF. The chain has TRBV5-1 and TRBJ1-5; D remains unclear. With 0 bases removed from V and 0 bases from J, the gap between germline ends came to 10 bases. CDR1 and CDR2 (germline): SGHRS, YFSETQ. The CDR3 is 16 residues long.

This clone was found once. The chain is built from TRBV29-1 and TRBJ1-1, with 9 bases lining up with TRBD1. The ends lost 5 bases at V and 8 bases at J; junction bases unmatched: 6. Germline V gene data show CDR1 as SQVTM and CDR2 as ANQGSEA. This CDR3 region has 12 residues. The CDR3 nucleotides are TGCAGCGTTCCCGGGGGGACAGGGGAAGCTTTCTTT. This encodes CSVPGGTGEAFF.

The rearrangement joins TRBV5-6 to TRBJ1-5; D may be TRBD1 (5 bases). This CDR3 is 17 amino acids long. Germline V CDR1 and CDR2: SGHDT, YYEEEE. The germline V and J ends were trimmed by 6 bases and 0 bases, with 19 bases remaining between them. The CDR3 sequence is CASTPSYTGISNQPQHF. The CDR3 nucleotides read TGTGCCAGCACCCCTTCCTATACAGGAATTAGCAATCAGCCCCAGCATTTT. The complete variable domain, with remaining parts taken from reference TRBV5-6 and TRBJ1-5, reads DAGVTQSPTHLIKTRGQQVTLRCSPKSGHDTVSWYQQALGQGPQFIFQYYEEEERQRGNFPDRFSGHQFPNYSSELNVNALLLGDSALYLCASTPSYTGISNQPQHFGDGTRLSIL.